This T cell receptor (beta chain) was captured by sequencing in a study of blood T cells in healthy people across ages (dated by TCRdb to between 2014 and 2017). The study in broad terms: In model experiments, template switching captured roughly one uniquely barcoded TCR beta cDNA molecule for every two T cells. The study measured age-related changes in TCR beta repertoire diversity using deep sequencing normalized with unique cDNA molecular identifiers. For two donors (one aged 18 to 29 and one aged 80 or older), the study analyzed two additional independent replicas of 1 million unique cDNA reads from the same blood draw. The donors were divided into four age groups: young (average around 15 years), middle-aged (about 39), aged (approximately 62) and long-lived (nearly 85). To avoid experimental bias, donors of different ages were randomly spread across the sequencing lanes.

Between the V and J ends, shortened by 4 bases and 3 bases respectively, the junction contains 12 bases. The germline V gene (reference sequence) sets CDR1 to SGHAT and CDR2 to FQDESV. The CDR3 sequence holds 14 residues, the cysteine and phenylalanine included. Kept here is only the CDR3 DNA, which spans 42 bases and is read in frame from base 1. The 39 donors, aged about 6 to 95 years, were systemically healthy Caucasian individuals from Russia. Each donor gave roughly 9 milliliters of peripheral blood, drawn into EDTA-treated Vacutainer tubes. Ficoll-Paque density-gradient centrifugation was used to isolate PBMCs, with at least 6.5 million per sample. Total RNA was extracted from PBMCs with Trizol reagent, with at least 5 micrograms obtained per sample. For every donor, flow cytometry on a PBMC aliquot measured the percentage of naive CD45RAhigh/CD27high T cells. Points the paper makes about the study in general: Total diversity estimates from one million sequenced T cells were considered lower bounds and underestimates. Compared with the aged group, more naive CD4+ T cells, fewer expanded clones and increased TCR diversity were shown by the long-lived group, suggesting age selection. The percentage of naive T cells measured by flow cytometry correlated strongly with observed TCR beta diversity. As age increased, observed TCR beta diversity per million T cells dropped in a roughly linear way, and a significant reduction was already evident by age around 41. Conclusive comparison of naive and antigen-experienced compartments was prevented by the profiling of bulk unsorted PBMCs. Because the CMV infection status of the donors was unknown, age-related changes in expanded clonotypes may potentially have been confounded.

Library method: 5' RACE. TCRdb records Illumina HiSeq 2500 as the sequencer. A second about 7 to 11 cycle PCR used a sample-barcoded 5' primer and a J-beta primer mix. A template-switch 5' adaptor carrying 12 random nucleotides introduced a unique molecular identifier onto each TCR beta cDNA molecule. Each sample yielded at least 3 million CDR3-containing paired-end reads. First-strand cDNA was synthesized from all RNA with the Mint cDNA synthesis kit, primed by a TRBC-specific oligonucleotide. After uracil-DNA glycosylase treatment, a first 18-cycle PCR used universal primers M1SS and BC2_uni_R on all cDNA. The source study handled its data this way. Normalization of each sample was performed by random selection of 1 million high-quality reads, each carrying a distinct molecular identifier. Instead of being binned into consensus sequences, reads that shared molecular identifiers were thrown out. MiTCR, set to a Q25 quality threshold and the strictest error-elimination algorithm, was used for CDR3 identification, clonotype clustering and error correction. A nonparametric unseen species model using Euler transformation provided a lower-bound estimate of total TCR beta diversity. In-frame beta chains were kept once TCRdb had trimmed the public reads at Q25 with fastp and called clones with MiXCR. Every CDR3 protein is listed once, alongside the most common genes and DNA of its rows. TCRdb, not the original authors, processed these V and J calls. The table for this sample lists 910,000 or so distinct CDR3 sequences; roughly half of them were counted only once. The ten most abundant clones make up roughly 23% of the sample.

Only a few counts were recorded for this clonotype. What antigen it recognizes has not been identified. No base quality information exists; no much larger clone differs at one position. The receptor was derived from a woman aged 60-75 years in good health. The sequenced material came from blood. The chain is assembled from TRBV11-1 and TRBJ2-5; TRBD1 is a weak D gene call, 5 bases matching. CDR3 region: CASSSRQTEETQYF. The nucleotides are TGTGCCAGCAGCTCCCGGCAGACAGAAGAGACCCAGTACTTC.